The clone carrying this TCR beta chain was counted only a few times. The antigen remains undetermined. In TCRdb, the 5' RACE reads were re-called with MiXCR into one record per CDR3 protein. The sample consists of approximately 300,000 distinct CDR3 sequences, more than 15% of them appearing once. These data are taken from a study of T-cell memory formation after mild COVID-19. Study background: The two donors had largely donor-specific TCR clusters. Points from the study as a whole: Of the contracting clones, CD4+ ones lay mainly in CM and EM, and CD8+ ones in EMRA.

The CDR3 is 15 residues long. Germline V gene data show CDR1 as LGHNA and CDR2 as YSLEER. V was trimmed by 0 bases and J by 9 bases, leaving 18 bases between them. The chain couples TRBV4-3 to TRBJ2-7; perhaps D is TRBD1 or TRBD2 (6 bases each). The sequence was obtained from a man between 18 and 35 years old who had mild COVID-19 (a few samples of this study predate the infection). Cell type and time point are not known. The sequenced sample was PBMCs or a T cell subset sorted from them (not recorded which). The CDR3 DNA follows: TGCGCCAGCAGCCAAGATGGGGGGACACCGACTCCGCAGTACTTC. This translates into CASSQDGGTPTPQYF.